This is a list of T cell receptor beta chains from one sample in a study of blood T cell repertoires in COVID-19. The method was immunoSEQ multiplex PCR; TCRdb's version includes in-frame clones alone and lacks a portion of them. The sample yields 350,000 to 450,000 clones, roughly 85% seen once. Source material: peripheral blood. The receptor set was obtained from a woman between 18 and 30 years old with acute or convalescent COVID-19. Both conserved end residues are part of each CDR3. Each record gives: V gene, D gene, CDR3 length, J gene, clone size, CDR3 protein, CDR3 DNA. The D gene is left open where the match is weak. Size values are once, few and many counts, or a class for expanded clones, and some rows have none.

V: TRBV5-3
D: TRBD1
length: 13
J: TRBJ1-6
size: few
CDR3: CARFDRAGSPLHF
DNA: TGTGCCAGATTTGACAGGGCTGGTTCACCCCTCCACTTT

V: TRBV5-1
D: -
length: 15
J: TRBJ1-4
size: -
CDR3: CASSPRQDENEKLFF
DNA: TGCGCCAGCAGCCCCCGCCAGGATGAGAATGAAAAACTGTTTTTT

V: TRBV2
D: -
length: 14
J: TRBJ1-4
size: -
CDR3: CASSEDRAGEKLFF
DNA: TGTGCCAGCAGTGAAGACAGAGCGGGTGAAAAACTGTTTTTT

V: TRBV10-3
D: TRBD1
length: 17
J: TRBJ1-5
size: -
CDR3: CAISDYDRVYGNQPQHF
DNA: TGTGCCATCAGTGACTATGACAGGGTGTATGGCAATCAGCCCCAGCATTTT

V: TRBV19
D: TRBD1
length: 17
J: TRBJ2-6
size: -
CDR3: CASSIGTGGAGANVLTF
DNA: TGTGCCAGTAGTATAGGGACAGGGGGCGCTGGGGCCAACGTCCTGACTTTC

V: TRBV29-1
D: TRBD1
length: 14
J: TRBJ1-3
size: -
CDR3: CSASRGGPGNTIYF
DNA: TGCAGCGCCTCGAGAGGGGGCCCTGGAAACACCATATATTTT

V: TRBV10-3
D: TRBD1
length: 19
J: TRBJ1-2
size: few
CDR3: CAISGQPGQGALRVHGYTF
DNA: TGTGCCATCAGTGGACAACCGGGACAGGGAGCCCTAAGGGTGCATGGCTACACCTTC

V: TRBV14
D: -
length: 13
J: TRBJ1-2
size: -
CDR3: CASSPQDRYGYTF
DNA: TGTGCCAGCAGCCCTCAGGACAGATATGGCTACACCTTC

V: TRBV15
D: -
length: 15
J: TRBJ1-2
size: -
CDR3: CATSRGVGGIYGYTF
DNA: TGTGCCACCAGCAGAGGAGTAGGGGGTATCTATGGCTACACCTTC

V: TRBV5-6
D: TRBD1
length: 19
J: TRBJ1-2
size: -
CDR3: CASSFYSGTGGSWAYGYTF
DNA: TGTGCCAGCAGCTTCTACTCCGGGACAGGGGGCAGTTGGGCCTATGGCTACACCTTC